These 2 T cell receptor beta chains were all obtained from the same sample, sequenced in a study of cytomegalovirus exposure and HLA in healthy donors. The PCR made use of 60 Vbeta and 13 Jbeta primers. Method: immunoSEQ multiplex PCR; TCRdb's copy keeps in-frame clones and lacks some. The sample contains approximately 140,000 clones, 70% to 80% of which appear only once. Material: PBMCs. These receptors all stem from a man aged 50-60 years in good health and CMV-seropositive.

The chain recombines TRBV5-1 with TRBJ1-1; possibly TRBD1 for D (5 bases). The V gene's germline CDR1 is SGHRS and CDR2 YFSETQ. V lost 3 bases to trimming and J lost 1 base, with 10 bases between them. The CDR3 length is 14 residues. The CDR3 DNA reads TGCGCCAGCAGCTCCTTCGACAGGAACACTGAAGCTTTCTTT. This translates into CASSSFDRNTEAFF. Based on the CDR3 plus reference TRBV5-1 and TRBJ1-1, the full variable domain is KAGVTQTPRYLIKTRGQQVTLSCSPISGHRSVSWYQQTPGQGLQFLFEYFSETQRNKGNFPGRFSGRQFSNSRSEMNVSTLELGDSALYLCASSSFDRNTEAFFGQGTRLTVV.

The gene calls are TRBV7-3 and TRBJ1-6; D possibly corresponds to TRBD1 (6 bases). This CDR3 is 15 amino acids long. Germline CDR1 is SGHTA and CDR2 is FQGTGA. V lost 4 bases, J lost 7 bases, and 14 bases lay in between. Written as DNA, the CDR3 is TGTGCCAGCAGCTCGTCGGGACACAGGAATTCACCCCTCCACTTT. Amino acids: CASSSSGHRNSPLHF.